This T cell receptor (beta chain) is drawn from a study of control samples from healthy donors and cancer patients. Libraries were prepared by immunoSEQ multiplex PCR; TCRdb keeps only in-frame clonotypes and omits some of them. The sample shows roughly 400,000 clones, 80% to 95% of them seen only once. This clone showed up just a few times. Trimming pared 3 bases from V and 4 bases from J, leaving 9 bases between. This CDR3 is built from 12 residues. Germline lookup yields CDR1 DFQATT and CDR2 SNEGSKA (reference sequence). The sequence came from a man aged 40-55 years with head and neck cancer. This chain connects TRBV20-1 to TRBJ2-5; D is unclear. Sequenced material: PBMCs. The CDR3: CSASGLVETQYF. CDR3 DNA: TGCAGTGCTAGTGGGCTAGTAGAGACCCAGTACTTC.